The T cell receptor (beta chain) under discussion was sequenced for a study of OX40 agonist ivuxolimab in advanced cancers. Comment on this clone: Its antigen is currently unknown.

Findings and limits, study-wide: The average count of expanded clones was higher among CD8+ T cells than among CD4+.

The assay was immunoSEQ multiplex PCR, and TCRdb's table has in-frame clones only and misses some. The sample comprises under 150,000 clones, roughly 91% of which are singletons, and over 0.8% rests with the top ten. The V segment lost 3 bases and the J segment 6 bases; nucleotides outside the gene matches: 11. CDR1 is LGHNA and CDR2 is YSLEER in the germline V gene. The CDR3 has 18 residues. Any history of autoimmune disease or systemic immunosuppression disqualified patients. V usage is TRBV4-3 and J usage is TRBJ2-1, with 13 bases fitting TRBD2. The sample was CD4+ or CD8+ T cells sorted from blood, taken in a trial of the OX40 agonist ivuxolimab. This sequence originates from an adult with an advanced solid tumor such as melanoma, head and neck, liver or kidney cancer. CDR3 DNA: TGCGCCAGCAGCCAGCCCCGACCCAGACTAGCGGGAGGCAATGAGCAGTTCTTC. The encoded protein is CASSQPRPRLAGGNEQFF.